The 25 T cell receptor beta chains listed next were all sequenced from one sample in a study of blood T cell repertoires in COVID-19. This table comes from immunoSEQ multiplex PCR, and its TCRdb copy is limited to in-frame clones, with some not included. The repertoire holds 150,000 to 200,000 clones, 75% to 90% seen once, with 5% to 8% in the top ten. The sequencing input was PBMCs or T cells enriched from blood (not recorded which). Source of these receptors: a man between 40 and 49 years old who had recovered from COVID-19.

The CDR3 DNA reads TGTGCCAGCAGCCGACAGGGTAACTACGAGCAGTACTTC. Encoded protein: CASSRQGNYEQYF. V gene TRBV2 combines with J gene TRBJ2-7; TRBD1 aligns across 7 bases. The J segment lost 3 bases and the V segment lost 6 bases, leaving 5 bases of the junction unmatched. The length of the CDR3 is 13 residues. In germline, CDR1 is SNHLY, CDR2 FYNNEI.

The gene calls are TRBV7-3 and TRBJ2-7, with D perhaps TRBD2 (6 bases). This CDR3 contains 15 residues. Trimming removed 1 base from V and 3 bases from J, with 13 bases in between. Germline lookup yields CDR1 SGHTA and CDR2 FQGTGA. For the CDR3, the DNA is TGTGCCAGCAGCTTAAATGGAGGGGATAGCTACGAGCAGTACTTC. Amino acids: CASSLNGGDSYEQYF.

The chain combines TRBV9 with TRBJ2-6; no clear D gene. The CDR3 totals 15 residues. V lost 0 bases to trimming and J lost 0 bases, with 4 bases between them. Germline V gene data show CDR1 as SGDLS and CDR2 as YYNGEE. CDR3: CASSVVVSGANVLTF. The CDR3 region has the DNA TGTGCCAGCAGCGTAGTCGTCTCTGGGGCCAACGTCCTGACTTTC.

V gene TRBV6-5 combines with J gene TRBJ1-1; D call uncertain. Germline CDR1 and CDR2: MNHEY and SVGAGI. The V and J ends lost 5 bases and 6 bases respectively, with 7 bases between them. This CDR3 has 11 amino acids. Written as DNA, the CDR3 is TGTGCCAGCAGTCGTGAGGCTGAAGCTTTCTTT. Encoded protein: CASSREAEAFF.

The rearrangement uses TRBV28 and TRBJ1-2; a weak D match, TRBD1 (5 bases). Trimming stripped 8 bases from V and 4 bases from J, with 11 bases between. Germline CDR1 MDHEN, CDR2 SYDVKM. CDR3 length: 12 amino acids. The CDR3 nucleotides read TGTGCCAGCGTCGGGCAGGGCTATGGCTACACCTTC. Its translation: CASVGQGYGYTF.

The V and J genes are TRBV29-1 and TRBJ2-1, with TRBD2 as a possible D gene (5 bases). The CDR3 has 12 residues. Trimming removed 2 bases from V and 11 bases from J, with 13 bases in between. CDR1 and CDR2 (germline): SQVTM, ANQGSEA. CDR3 region: CSVEFRERKQFF. The CDR3 DNA follows: TGCAGCGTTGAATTCCGGGAAAGAAAGCAGTTCTTC.

The chain is built from TRBV2 and TRBJ1-6; 8 bases map to TRBD1. This CDR3 is built from 14 residues. Germline values: CDR1 SNHLY, CDR2 FYNNEI. V shed 7 bases, J shed 10 bases, and the junction held 9 bases outside the gene matches. The CDR3 DNA sequence: TGTGCCAGCACCGACCAGGGGGCCGGATCACCCCTCCACTTT. Amino acid sequence: CASTDQGAGSPLHF.

This clone was seen just once. The chain joins TRBV5-1 to TRBJ2-4; maybe TRBD2 (6 bases). Germline lookup yields CDR1 SGHRS and CDR2 YFSETQ. V was shortened by 0 bases and J by 9 bases, with 19 bases between the two germline ends. This CDR3 comprises 16 residues. This chain's CDR3 is CASSLGHGGALGIQYF. In nucleotides, the CDR3 is TGCGCCAGCAGCTTGGGCCACGGCGGGGCGCTTGGCATTCAGTACTTC.

The chain couples TRBV5-1 to TRBJ2-7, with D possibly matching TRBD1 (6 bases). The CDR3 has 15 amino acids. The germline V gene encodes CDR1 SGHRS and CDR2 YFSETQ. Trimming removed 0 bases from V and 5 bases from J, with 15 bases in between. The CDR3 DNA reads as TGCGCCAGCAGCTTGGCCATCTTACAGGGCGACGAGCAGTACTTC. Translating it yields CASSLAILQGDEQYF.

The chain combines TRBV10-2 with TRBJ2-4; the match to TRBD2 covers 7 bases. V shed 3 bases, J shed 14 bases, and the junction held 7 bases outside the gene matches. Germline V gene sequence: CDR1 WSHSY, CDR2 SAAADI. The CDR3 covers 12 residues. The CDR3 region has the DNA TGCGCCAGCAGTGACAGCCTAGGGACTAAGTACTTC. It encodes CASSDSLGTKYF.

V usage is TRBV24-1 and J usage is TRBJ2-5; TRBD2 is a possible D gene (5 bases). The germline V gene has CDR1 KGHDR and CDR2 SFDVKD. The CDR3 covers 13 residues. V dropped 5 bases and J dropped 5 bases, with 11 bases sitting between them. The CDR3: CATSGAAQETQYF. The CDR3 DNA reads TGTGCCACCAGTGGAGCGGCTCAGGAGACCCAGTACTTC.

This sequence joins TRBV27 and TRBJ2-2; D unresolved. Germline V gene data show CDR1 as MNHEY and CDR2 as SMNVEV (reference sequence). There are 13 residues in the CDR3. V gave up 6 bases and J gave up 2 bases, with 7 bases separating them. In DNA form, the CDR3 reads TGTGCCAGCAGGACACCAAACACCGGGGAGCTGTTTTTT. Encoded protein: CASRTPNTGELFF.

This clone was recorded only once. The chain combines TRBV3-1 (or the pseudogene TRBV3-2) with TRBJ1-5; D gene ambiguous. Per germline, CDR1 LGHDT and CDR2 YNNKEL (reference sequence). The CDR3 contains 12 residues. The V and J ends lost 5 bases and 4 bases respectively, with 6 bases between them. The CDR3 DNA sequence: TGTGCCAGCAGCAGCCCAAATCAGCCCCAGCATTTT. This codes for CASSSPNQPQHF.

The chain links TRBV11-2 to TRBJ2-1; TRBD1 might be the D (6 bases). Trimming removed 4 bases at V and 8 bases at J, with 15 bases between. Germline lookup yields CDR1 SGHAT and CDR2 FQNNGV. This CDR3 has 14 amino acids. In nucleotides, the CDR3 is TGTGCCAGCAGCTCCCAGGGGATGGTGGATGAGCAGTTCTTC. Translating it yields CASSSQGMVDEQFF.

The rearrangement links TRBV2 to TRBJ2-1, with 9 bases fitting TRBD2. This CDR3 is 15 amino acids long. Germline V gene data show CDR1 as SNHLY and CDR2 as FYNNEI. J lost 10 bases, V lost 3 bases, and 10 bases had no gene match. CDR3 nucleotide sequence: TGTGCCAGCAGTGAGGCGGGGGGGTCCCCTTCGGAGCAGTTCTTC. It codes for CASSEAGGSPSEQFF.

The rearrangement links TRBV21-1 to TRBJ1-4; the table's TRBD1 call for D was not verified on the DNA. TRBV21-1 is described as a pseudogene. The CDR3 is 15 amino acids. The CDR3 loop reads CASSGPRGSGEKLFF. DNA for the CDR3: TGTGCCAGCAGCGGGCCCAGGGGGAGTGGGGAAAAACTGTTTTTT.

The genes are TRBV18 and TRBJ2-5; 7 bases map to TRBD1. V trimming: 9 bases; J trimming: 1 base; junction bases outside the gene matches: 8. CDR1 KGHSH and CDR2 LQKENI come from the germline V gene. CDR3 length equals 14 residues. CDR3 protein: CASRQGVSQETQYF. CDR3 sequence (DNA): TGTGCCAGTCGTCAGGGGGTCTCCCAAGAGACCCAGTACTTC.

The gene calls are TRBV20-1 and TRBJ2-5, with D possibly matching TRBD1 (6 bases). The CDR3 loop spans 14 amino acids. CDR1 and CDR2 (germline): DFQATT, SNEGSKA (reference sequence). V lost 3 bases and J 1 base, leaving 12 bases between the germline ends. CDR3 bases: TGCAGTGCTAGTCGACAGGCGCTCCAAGAGACCCAGTACTTC. Amino acid sequence: CSASRQALQETQYF.

This sequence joins TRBV18 and TRBJ2-5; possibly TRBD1 for D (6 bases). CDR1 KGHSH and CDR2 LQKENI come from the germline V gene. The CDR3 contains 15 residues. V was trimmed by 1 base and J by 4 bases, leaving 13 bases between them. CDR3 DNA sequence: TGTGCCAGCTCACCACTGCAGGGGAAGTCAGAGACCCAGTACTTC. Translated: CASSPLQGKSETQYF. The full variable domain, in which reference TRBV18 and TRBJ2-5 provide the parts outside the CDR3, is NAGVMQNPRHLVRRRGQEARLRCSPMKGHSHVYWYRQLPEEGLKFMVYLQKENIIDESGMPKERFSAEFPKEGPSILRIQQVVRGDSAAYFCASSPLQGKSETQYFGPGTRLLVL.

CDR3 sequence: CASSPSSGGGPGGELFF. DNA for the CDR3: TGTGCCAGCAGCCCCAGCTCCGGGGGGGGGCCTGGCGGGGAGCTGTTTTTT. The chain joins TRBV7-6 to TRBJ2-2; 8 bases are shared with TRBD2. This CDR3 comprises 17 residues. Germline loops: CDR1 SGHVS, CDR2 FNYEAQ. Losses at the gene ends were 5 bases for V and 7 bases for J; bases not matched to a gene: 15.

The chain is built from TRBV19 and TRBJ1-5; 7 bases match TRBD1. J gave up 7 bases and V 7 bases, and 10 bases lay outside the gene matches. The CDR3 loop spans 14 amino acids. CDR1 is LNHDA and CDR2 is SQIVND in the germline V gene (reference sequence). The CDR3 coding sequence is TGTGCCAGTACGAATACAGGGGTTTACCAGCCCCAGCATTTT. Translation: CASTNTGVYQPQHF.

This clone was seen just once. The chain recombines TRBV7-9 with TRBJ1-1; D remains unclear. V lost 3 bases and J lost 4, with 15 bases in between. The CDR3 is 15 amino acids. In germline, CDR1 is SEHNR, CDR2 FQNEAQ (reference sequence). CDR3 protein: CASSLLVGGSTEAFF. CDR3 sequence (DNA): TGTGCCAGCAGCTTGTTAGTTGGAGGGAGCACTGAAGCTTTCTTT.

The sample holds one count of this clone. The rearrangement uses TRBV24-1 and TRBJ1-6; the D gene is possibly TRBD1 (6 bases). CDR1 KGHDR and CDR2 SFDVKD come from the germline V gene. Trimming removed 5 bases from V and 6 bases from J, with 10 bases in between. This CDR3 has 14 amino acids. CDR3 DNA sequence: TGTGCCACCAGTGCAAGGGGGTTTAATTCACCCCTCCACTTT. It yields the protein CATSARGFNSPLHF.

The rearrangement links TRBV27 to TRBJ1-1; 9 bases match TRBD1. This CDR3 has 15 residues. V gave up 5 bases and J gave up 6 bases; unmatched junction bases: 10. Germline V lookup: CDR1 MNHEY, CDR2 SMNVEV (reference sequence). The CDR3 reads CASSTQQGARAEAFF. Written as DNA, the CDR3 is TGTGCCAGCAGTACCCAACAGGGGGCAAGGGCTGAAGCTTTCTTT.

In its sample, this clone was seen once. V and J are TRBV19 and TRBJ2-1, with 11 positions matching TRBD2. In germline, CDR1 is LNHDA, CDR2 SQIVND (reference sequence). The CDR3 runs 18 residues. V lost 6 bases, J lost 2 bases, and 12 bases stayed unmatched. In DNA form, the CDR3 reads TGTGCCAGTAGGACTAGCGGGGCCTCCGCGGGCCCCTACAATGAGCAGTTCTTC. Residues: CASRTSGASAGPYNEQFF.